This T cell receptor (beta chain) is drawn from a study of cytomegalovirus exposure and HLA in healthy donors. Points from the study as a whole: Prediction of most subjects' HLA-A and HLA-B alleles by TCR beta sequences was reportedly accurate.

Turning to this clone: Its antigen is unknown.

Both 60 Vbeta primers and 13 Jbeta primers went into the PCR. Clones were sequenced by immunoSEQ multiplex PCR, and TCRdb holds only the in-frame ones, with some missing. The table shows some 70,000 clones, with around 77% occurring only once. The material sequenced was PBMCs. This TCR came from a male donor in good health and CMV-seropositive.

CDR3 sequence (DNA): TGTGCCAGCAGCAAAACTAGCGGGGGGGCCGTGCGGCAGTTCTTC. Amino acids: CASSKTSGGAVRQFF. The rearrangement joins TRBV7-9 to TRBJ2-1, with 13 bases fitting TRBD2. Germline loops: CDR1 SEHNR, CDR2 FQNEAQ (reference sequence). The CDR3 consists of 15 residues. V lost 5 bases, J lost 12 bases, and 10 bases stayed unmatched.